This TCR beta chain came from a study of cytomegalovirus exposure and HLA in healthy donors. Regarding the study as a whole: Associated with cytomegalovirus, according to the listing, were around 160 TCR beta chains.

This clone was detected a few times. Its specificity is not known. Use of 60 Vbeta and 13 Jbeta primers characterized the PCR. TCRdb keeps only in-frame clones here, not all; method: immunoSEQ multiplex PCR. The sample lists approximately 100,000 clones, about 80% occurring once. At collection, donors were nominally healthy, but unrecorded immune exposures were probable. Germline CDR1 is SGHTA and CDR2 is FQGTGA. The CDR3 is 15 amino acids. V lost 2 bases to trimming and J lost 2 bases, with 9 bases between them. The chain joins TRBV7-3 to TRBJ2-2; tentatively, D is TRBD1 (7 bases). Sequenced: PBMCs. The receptor's source is a man aged 35-49 years in good health and CMV-seronegative. The CDR3, as DNA: TGTGCCAGCAGCTTAGGAGGGGGCAACACCGGGGAGCTGTTTTTT. Amino acid sequence: CASSLGGGNTGELFF. Full variable domain (outside the CDR3, taken from reference TRBV7-3 and TRBJ2-2): GAGVSQTPSNKVTEKGKYVELRCDPISGHTALYWYRQSLGQGPEFLIYFQGTGAADDSGLPNDRFFAVRPEGSVSTLKIQRTERGDSAVYLCASSLGGGNTGELFFGEGSRLTVL.